This T cell receptor (beta chain) was sequenced for a study of CD8+CD57+ T cells in acquired aplastic anemia. Background on the study: Sorting CD4+ and CD8+ cells gave DNA averaging approximately 2.9 ug.

Germline V CDR1 and CDR2: LNHDA, SQIVND (reference sequence). The CDR3 is made up of 12 amino acids. With 5 bases removed from V and 0 bases from J, the gap between germline ends came to 4 bases. Comment on this clonotype: Its antigen is as yet unknown.

Genomic DNA served as template for TCR beta VDJ and CDR3 profiling. Using its own MiXCR run on the reads, TCRdb lists one record per CDR3 protein. In the table there are around 230,000 distinct CDR3 sequences, around 63% of which are singletons. General study findings and limits: There were about 27 CD8+ CDR3 sequences that occurred in both patients and controls. Significant differences in CD8+ Simpson's diversity were not observed between patients and controls.

The genes are TRBV19 and TRBJ1-1; no reliable D call. Sample: sorted CD4+, CD8+, or CD8+CD57+ T cells (not recorded which) from PBMCs. The sequence derives from a human donor in good health. The CDR3 sequence: CASSFMNTEAFF. The CDR3 DNA sequence: TGTGCCAGTAGTTTTATGAACACTGAAGCTTTCTTT.